The table lists the clone carrying this T cell receptor beta chain with many counts. Antigen unknown. TCR cDNA, made by 5'RACE template switching, carried an added universal primer site and UMIs. TCRdb re-called the 5' RACE reads through MiXCR, storing one row per CDR3 protein. The table records 320,000 or so distinct CDR3 sequences, about 7.8% of them present only once. The CDR3 covers 14 residues. The germline CDR1 and CDR2 sequences are SQVTM and ANQGSEA. This entry belongs to a study of T cells after yellow fever vaccination. Points from the study as a whole: From the bulk population, abundant clonotypes could contaminate and appear within FACS-sorted repertoires. Clones from primary vaccination mostly reappeared after the booster (over 95% CD4, around 90% CD8).

The sample consisted of PBMCs, taken about 49 days after the first yellow fever vaccination. The clonotype originates from a man aged 18 to 30 who received the YFV17D yellow fever vaccine. The rearrangement links TRBV29-1 to TRBJ2-3; 11 bases line up with TRBD1. CDR3 nucleotides: TGCAGTAGTAGGACAGGGGGCACCACAGATACGCAGTATTTT. Its translation: CSSRTGGTTDTQYF.